Listed below are T cell receptor beta chains from one sample, sequenced in a study of T cell responses to AZD1222 COVID-19 vaccine. This table comes from immunoSEQ multiplex PCR, and its TCRdb copy is limited to in-frame clones, with some not included. Altogether approximately 150,000 clones are present, about nine tenths being singletons, with the ten largest covering approximately 5.1%. The specimen was peripheral blood, collected on day 0 of AZD1222 vaccination. All receptors come from an adult in good health. The conserved cysteine and the conserved F or W are not part of the CDR3 here. Not every row has a clone size; where given, it reads once, few, many or a size class.

V gene	J gene	clone size	CDR3 protein
TRBV7-9	TRBJ2-3	-	ASSFNLGSTGDTQY
TRBV6-5	TRBJ1-1	-	ASRQGGTEAF
TRBV3-1/TRBV3-2	TRBJ1-2	-	ASSQVLGQTRGYT
TRBV11-1	TRBJ2-1	once	ASSWTSAYNEQF
TRBV20-1	TRBJ2-1	-	SARREDQQF
TRBV11-2	TRBJ2-7	-	ASSLVSYEQY
TRBV18	TRBJ2-5	-	ASSFQTGVTETQY
TRBV9	TRBJ2-1	once	ASSVGQGSYNEQF
TRBV7-2	TRBJ2-3	-	ASSKRQGLTDTQY
TRBV5-1	TRBJ1-2	once	ASSLVSGRVTYGYT
TRBV24-1	TRBJ2-5	-	AVGEGPQETQY
TRBV15	TRBJ2-1	-	ATRRQGDNEQF
TRBV11-2	TRBJ2-7	-	ASSRRGLADVPLYEQY
TRBV18	TRBJ1-5	-	ASSPSDRLKPQH
TRBV18	TRBJ2-7	few	ASSPVRQTHPQGGEQY
TRBV19	TRBJ1-2	-	ASNPGTGVLRGYT
TRBV28	TRBJ1-2	-	ASSFTGTLDGYT
TRBV6-5	TRBJ1-3	-	ASRRASSGNTIY
TRBV18	TRBJ2-5	-	ASSGRSLETQY
TRBV30	TRBJ2-7	once	AWSTRGAPVAEQY
TRBV18	TRBJ2-3	few	ASSIQGNTDTQY
TRBV2	TRBJ1-1	-	ASRRDLNTEAF
TRBV6-5	TRBJ1-2	-	ASAARATYGYT
TRBV27	TRBJ2-7	-	ASSLADRGGYEQY